This T cell receptor beta chain came from a study of shared T cell receptors in the human thymus. Sequencing was performed with immunoSEQ multiplex PCR; in TCRdb, only in-frame clones are kept and a portion is missing. The sample includes about 500,000 clones, about 84% of them seen just once. The same data also contributed to another study, on human thymus T cells. That paper notes: Healthy Finnish infants having corrective surgery for congenital heart defects served as donors. Resections obtained during corrective heart surgery supplied the thymus tissue. Related studies noted strongly shared thymic repertoires across unrelated people.

Input material: thymocytes. The TCR sequence derives from a boy younger than two with a congenital heart defect.

The CDR3 bases are TGTGCCAGCAGCCCCCAAGGGGAGGGGAAAGGAGAAAAACTGTTTTTT. Amino acid sequence: CASSPQGEGKGEKLFF. The gene calls are TRBV7-9 and TRBJ1-4, with a possible D match to TRBD1 (5 bases). There are 16 residues in the CDR3. Germline V gene data show CDR1 as SEHNR and CDR2 as FQNEAQ (reference sequence). V shed 5 bases and J shed 8 bases, with 21 bases lying between them.